The 6 T cell receptor beta chains presented below share a single source sample, sequenced in a study of Graves' ophthalmopathy and Graves' hyperthyroidism. Amplifying from RNA transcripts, the study obtained TCR beta CDR3 regions. The authors performed first-round RT-PCR with HTBI primers and then a second-round multiplex PCR. TCRdb analysed the multiplex PCR reads with MiXCR anew, one entry per CDR3 protein. The top ten hold 2.4% of the sample, which has roughly 400,000 distinct CDR3 sequences, about 18% seen once. Sequenced input: peripheral blood. The source of these receptors is an adult woman with stable Graves' hyperthyroidism.

This clonotype was seen only a few times. The CDR3, as DNA: TGTGCCAGCTCACCACCAAGCCAGGGGTCCTACGAGCAGTACTTC. This encodes CASSPPSQGSYEQYF. The rearrangement uses TRBV18 and TRBJ2-7; D perhaps matches TRBD1 (6 bases). Germline assignment: CDR1 KGHSH and CDR2 LQKENI. V was shortened by 0 bases and J by 1 base, with 10 bases between the two germline ends. This CDR3 region has 15 residues. Using reference TRBV18 and TRBJ2-7 for the parts outside the CDR3, the full variable domain is NAGVMQNPRHLVRRRGQEARLRCSPMKGHSHVYWYRQLPEEGLKFMVYLQKENIIDESGMPKERFSAEFPKEGPSILRIQQVVRGDSAAYFCASSPPSQGSYEQYFGPGTRLTVT.

This clonotype was seen at least ten times. The chain carries TRBV6-1 and TRBJ2-2; D remains unclear. Germline V lookup: CDR1 MNHNS, CDR2 SASEGT. V lost 8 bases to trimming and J lost 1 base, with 11 bases between them. The CDR3 is 14 residues long. CDR3: CASSLIKNTGELFF. The CDR3 DNA sequence: TGTGCCAGCTCACTTATTAAGAACACCGGGGAGCTGTTTTTT.

This clonotype has a count of ten or more. The J gene is TRBJ1-2, the V gene TRBV5-1; a possible D gene is TRBD1 (6 bases). Germline V CDR1 and CDR2: SGHRS, YFSETQ. Trimming removed 0 bases from V and 4 bases from J, with 16 bases in between. CDR3 length: 16 residues. The CDR3 sequence: CASSLGATGMGYGYTF. The CDR3 DNA reads as TGCGCCAGCAGCTTGGGCGCGACAGGTATGGGCTATGGCTACACCTTC.

This clonotype was detected ten times or more. The rearrangement joins TRBV7-3 to TRBJ2-2; possible D gene TRBD2, 6 bases. V gave up 1 base and J gave up 4 bases, with 7 bases separating them. From germline, CDR1 is SGHTA and CDR2 FQGTGA. CDR3 length: 14 residues. The CDR3 DNA follows: TGTGCCAGCAGCTTAATAGCGGTCACCGGGGAGCTGTTTTTT. Protein: CASSLIAVTGELFF.

This clonotype has a handful of counts. This chain connects TRBV30 to TRBJ2-7, with D possibly being TRBD1 (6 bases). The CDR3 covers 12 residues. In germline, CDR1 is GTSNPN, CDR2 SVGIG (reference sequence). V lost 4 bases and J 5 bases, leaving 12 bases between the germline ends. The CDR3 here is CAWTTGRNEQYF. The CDR3 coding sequence is TGTGCCTGGACCACAGGGCGCAACGAGCAGTACTTC.

The sample holds many counts of this clonotype. The germline gene is not matched at one end of the junction; a read error may be the cause. The chain carries TRBV11-2 and TRBJ2-2; D could derive from TRBD1 or TRBD2 (5 bases each). CDR3 size: 15 residues. Per the germline V gene, CDR1 is SGHAT and CDR2 is FQNNGV. CDR3 bases: TGTGCCAGCAGCCCGACAGATCATCACACCGGGAAGCTGTTTTTT. The encoded protein is CASSPTDHHTGKLFF.